The sequence of this T cell receptor (beta chain) was determined in a study of shared clonotypes between healthy human individuals. V was trimmed by 1 base and J by 7 bases, leaving 8 bases between them. Germline V CDR1 and CDR2: SQVTM, ANQGSEA. The CDR3 length is 12 residues. This clone appeared many times. The repertoire was sequenced with immunoSEQ multiplex PCR; TCRdb's copy has only in-frame clones and lacks some. The sample holds 97,000 or so clones, around 43% seen once. The rearrangement joins TRBV29-1 to TRBJ2-1, with a tentative D call TRBD2 (5 bases). The origin of this receptor is a woman in her forties in good health. Some clones in this sample may be carry-over from other donors' samples. The source material was PBMCs. This CDR3 is CSVEGLQNEQFF. In DNA, the CDR3 is TGCAGCGTTGAAGGACTACAAAATGAGCAGTTCTTC.